This T cell receptor beta chain was obtained from a study of blood T cell repertoires in COVID-19. Study background: PBMCs, B-cell-depleted T cells, or T cells were the source of the cDNA or gDNA that made up the material.

Method: immunoSEQ multiplex PCR; TCRdb's copy keeps in-frame clones and lacks some. The sample holds about 50,000 clones, roughly 82% seen once. The CDR3 runs 16 residues. With V trimmed by 8 bases and J by 4 bases, 15 bases remained unmatched. In germline, CDR1 is GTSNPN, CDR2 SVGIG (reference sequence). J is TRBJ2-2 and V is TRBV30; 8 bases match TRBD1. Specimen: peripheral blood. The receptor was derived from a woman in her fifties or sixties with acute or convalescent COVID-19. In nucleotides, the CDR3 is TGTGCCCGAGACAGGGGTTTTACCCCTTTCACCGGGGAGCTGTTTTTT. This encodes CARDRGFTPFTGELFF.